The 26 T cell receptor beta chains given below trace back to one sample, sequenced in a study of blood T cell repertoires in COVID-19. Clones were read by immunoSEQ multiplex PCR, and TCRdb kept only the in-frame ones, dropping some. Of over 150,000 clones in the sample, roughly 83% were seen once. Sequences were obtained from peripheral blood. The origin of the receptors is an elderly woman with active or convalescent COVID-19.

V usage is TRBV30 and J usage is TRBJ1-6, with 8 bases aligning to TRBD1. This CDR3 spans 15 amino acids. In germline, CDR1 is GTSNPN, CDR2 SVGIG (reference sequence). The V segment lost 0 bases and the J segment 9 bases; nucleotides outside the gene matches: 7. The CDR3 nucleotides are TGTGCCTGGAGTGTACAGGACAGGGACGCTTCACCCCTCCACTTT. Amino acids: CAWSVQDRDASPLHF.

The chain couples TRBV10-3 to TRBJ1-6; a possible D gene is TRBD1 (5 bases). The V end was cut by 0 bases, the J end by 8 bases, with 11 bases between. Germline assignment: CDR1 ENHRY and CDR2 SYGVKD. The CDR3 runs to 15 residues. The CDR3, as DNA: TGTGCCATCAGTGAGTCGGGGCCTAGGGATTCACCCCTCCACTTT. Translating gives CAISESGPRDSPLHF.

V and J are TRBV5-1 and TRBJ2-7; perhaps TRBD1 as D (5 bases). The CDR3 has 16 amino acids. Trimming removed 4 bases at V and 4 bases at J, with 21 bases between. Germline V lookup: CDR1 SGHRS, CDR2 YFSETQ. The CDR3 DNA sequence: TGCGCCAGCAGCCTCCAGGTGGGGCAGGTGGGGTACGAGCAGTACTTC. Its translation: CASSLQVGQVGYEQYF.

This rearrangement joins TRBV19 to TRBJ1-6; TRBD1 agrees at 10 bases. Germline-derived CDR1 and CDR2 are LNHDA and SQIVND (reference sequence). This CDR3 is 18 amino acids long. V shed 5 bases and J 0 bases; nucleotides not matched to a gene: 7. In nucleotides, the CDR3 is TGTGCCAGTAGTGGCTGGACAGGGGGAAGCTCCTATAATTCACCCCTCCACTTT. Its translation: CASSGWTGGSSYNSPLHF.

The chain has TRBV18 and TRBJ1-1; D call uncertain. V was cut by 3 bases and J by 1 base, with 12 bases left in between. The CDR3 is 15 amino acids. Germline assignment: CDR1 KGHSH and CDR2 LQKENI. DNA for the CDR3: TGTGCCAGCTCACCTCCACAACAGCAGAACACTGAAGCTTTCTTT. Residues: CASSPPQQQNTEAFF.

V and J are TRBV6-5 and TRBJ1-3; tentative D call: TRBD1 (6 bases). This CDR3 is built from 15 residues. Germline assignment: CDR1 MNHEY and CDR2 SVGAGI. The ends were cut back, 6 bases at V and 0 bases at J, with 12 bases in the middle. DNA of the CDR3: TGTGCCAGCAGCCCCCGGGACACCTCTGGAAACACCATATATTTT. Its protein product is CASSPRDTSGNTIYF.

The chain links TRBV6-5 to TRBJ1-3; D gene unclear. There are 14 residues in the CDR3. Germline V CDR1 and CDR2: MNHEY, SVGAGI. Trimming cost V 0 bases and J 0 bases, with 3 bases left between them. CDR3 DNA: TGTGCCAGCAGTTACTCCTCCTCTGGAAACACCATATATTTT. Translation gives CASSYSSSGNTIYF.

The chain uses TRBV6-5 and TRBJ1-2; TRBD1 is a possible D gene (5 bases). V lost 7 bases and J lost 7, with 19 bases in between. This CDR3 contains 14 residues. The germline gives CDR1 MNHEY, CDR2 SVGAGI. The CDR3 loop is CASNSKGTLAGYTF. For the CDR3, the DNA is TGTGCCAGCAATAGTAAAGGGACTTTGGCTGGCTACACCTTC.

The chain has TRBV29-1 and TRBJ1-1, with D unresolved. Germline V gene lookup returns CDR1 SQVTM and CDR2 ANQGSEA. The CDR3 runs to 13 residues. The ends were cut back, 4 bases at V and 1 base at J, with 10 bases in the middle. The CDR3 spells CSVVEGTNTEAFF. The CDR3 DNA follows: TGCAGCGTTGTAGAGGGCACGAACACTGAAGCTTTCTTT.

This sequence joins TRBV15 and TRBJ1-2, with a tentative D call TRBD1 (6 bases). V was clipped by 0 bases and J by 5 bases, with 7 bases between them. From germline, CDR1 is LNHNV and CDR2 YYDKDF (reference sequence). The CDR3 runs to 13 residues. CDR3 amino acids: CATSRDQGYGYTF. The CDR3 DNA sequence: TGTGCCACCAGCAGAGATCAGGGGTATGGCTACACCTTC. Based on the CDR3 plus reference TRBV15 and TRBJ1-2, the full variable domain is DAMVIQNPRYQVTQFGKPVTLSCSQTLNHNVMYWYQQKSSQAPKLLFHYYDKDFNNEADTPDNFQSRRPNTSFCFLDIRSPGLGDTAMYLCATSRDQGYGYTFGSGTRLTVV.

The CDR3, as DNA: TGCGCCAGCAGCTTGGAGTGGCGGGGGGTCACAGATACGCAGTATTTT. Translation: CASSLEWRGVTDTQYF. The chain combines TRBV5-1 with TRBJ2-3, with 8 bases fitting TRBD2. The germline V gene encodes CDR1 SGHRS and CDR2 YFSETQ. This CDR3 comprises 16 residues. V dropped 0 bases and J dropped 2; count of bases not matched to a gene: 5.

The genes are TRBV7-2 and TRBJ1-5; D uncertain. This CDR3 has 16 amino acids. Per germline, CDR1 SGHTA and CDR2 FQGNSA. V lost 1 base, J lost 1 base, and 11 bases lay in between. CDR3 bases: TGTGCCAGCAGCTTAGAATGGGGAGGCAGCAATCAGCCCCAGCATTTT. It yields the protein CASSLEWGGSNQPQHF.

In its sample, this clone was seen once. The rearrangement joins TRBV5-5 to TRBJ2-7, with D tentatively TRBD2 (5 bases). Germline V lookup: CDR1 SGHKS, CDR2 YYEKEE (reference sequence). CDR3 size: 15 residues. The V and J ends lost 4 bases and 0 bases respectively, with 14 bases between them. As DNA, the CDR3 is TGTGCCAGCAGCCCCGGACTCGTCGACTCCTACGAGCAGTACTTC. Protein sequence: CASSPGLVDSYEQYF. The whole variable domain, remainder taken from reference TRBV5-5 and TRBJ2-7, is DAGVTQSPTHLIKTRGQQVTLRCSPISGHKSVSWYQQVLGQGPQFIFQYYEKEERGRGNFPDRFSARQFPNYSSELNVNALLLGDSALYLCASSPGLVDSYEQYFGPGTRLTVT.

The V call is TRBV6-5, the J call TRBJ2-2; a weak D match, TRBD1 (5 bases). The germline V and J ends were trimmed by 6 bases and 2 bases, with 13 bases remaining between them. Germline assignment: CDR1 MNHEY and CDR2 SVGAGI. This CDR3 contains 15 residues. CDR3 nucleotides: TGTGCCAGCAGAACTCCAGGGTCCAACACCGGGGAGCTGTTTTTT. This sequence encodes CASRTPGSNTGELFF.

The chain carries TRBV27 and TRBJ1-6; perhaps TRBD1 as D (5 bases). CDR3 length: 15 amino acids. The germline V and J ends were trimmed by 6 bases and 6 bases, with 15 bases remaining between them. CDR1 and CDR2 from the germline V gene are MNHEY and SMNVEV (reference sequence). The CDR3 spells CASRAGAPRNSPLHF. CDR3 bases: TGTGCCAGCAGAGCTGGGGCTCCCCGTAATTCACCCCTCCACTTT.

CDR3 region: CASRGQGYGYTF. The DNA for the CDR3 is TGTGCCAGCAGGGGACAGGGATATGGCTACACCTTC. The rearrangement uses TRBV11-3 and TRBJ1-2; 9 bases line up with TRBD1. CDR1 and CDR2 (germline): SGHNT, YENEEA. Germline trimming cut 6 bases from V and 5 bases from J; bases unmatched to any gene: 1. This CDR3 contains 12 residues. The full variable domain, its missing parts supplied by reference TRBV11-3 and TRBJ1-2, is EAGVVQSPRYKIIEKKQPVAFWCNPISGHNTLYWYLQNLGQGPELLIRYENEEAVDDSQLPKDRFSAERLKGVDSTLKIQPAELGDSAVYLCASRGQGYGYTFGSGTRLTVV.

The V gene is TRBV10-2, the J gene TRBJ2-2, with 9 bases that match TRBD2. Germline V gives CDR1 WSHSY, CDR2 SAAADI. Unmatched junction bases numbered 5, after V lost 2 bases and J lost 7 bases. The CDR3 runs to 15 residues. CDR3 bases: TGCGCCAGCAGTGAGGCGGGGGGGCCTATCGGGGAGCTGTTTTTT. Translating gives CASSEAGGPIGELFF.

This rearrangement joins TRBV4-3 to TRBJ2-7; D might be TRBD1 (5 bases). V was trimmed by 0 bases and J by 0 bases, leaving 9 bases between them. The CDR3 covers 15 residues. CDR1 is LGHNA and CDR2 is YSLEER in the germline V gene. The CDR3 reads CASSQELGLSYEQYF. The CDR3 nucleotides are TGCGCCAGCAGCCAAGAATTGGGGCTCTCCTACGAGCAGTACTTC.

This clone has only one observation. CDR3 sequence reads: CASRAGTGSGGGNTIYF. The CDR3 bases are TGTGCCAGCAGAGCCGGGACAGGGTCGGGTGGAGGAAACACCATATATTTT. The genes are TRBV9 and TRBJ1-3; 9 bases fit TRBD1. CDR3 length equals 17 residues. Germline values: CDR1 SGDLS, CDR2 YYNGEE. The junction had 13 bases not matched to a gene; V was cut back by 5 bases and J by 4 bases. Looking up the rest from reference TRBV9 and TRBJ1-3 gives the full variable domain: DSGVTQTPKHLITATGQRVTLRCSPRSGDLSVYWYQQSLDQGLQFLIQYYNGEERAKGNILERFSAQQFPDLHSELNLSSLELGDSALYFCASRAGTGSGGGNTIYFGEGSWLTVV.

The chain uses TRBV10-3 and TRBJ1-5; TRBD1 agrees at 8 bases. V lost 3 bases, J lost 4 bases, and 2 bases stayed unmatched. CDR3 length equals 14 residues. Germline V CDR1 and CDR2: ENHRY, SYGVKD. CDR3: CAISDDRGNQPQHF. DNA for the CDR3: TGTGCCATCAGTGACGACAGGGGAAATCAGCCCCAGCATTTT.

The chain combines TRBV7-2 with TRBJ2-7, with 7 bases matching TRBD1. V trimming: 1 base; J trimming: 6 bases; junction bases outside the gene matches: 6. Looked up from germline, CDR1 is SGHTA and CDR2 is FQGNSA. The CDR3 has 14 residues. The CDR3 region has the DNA TGTGCCAGCAGCTTAGTCATCCCAGGGGGCGAGCAGTACTTC. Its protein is CASSLVIPGGEQYF.

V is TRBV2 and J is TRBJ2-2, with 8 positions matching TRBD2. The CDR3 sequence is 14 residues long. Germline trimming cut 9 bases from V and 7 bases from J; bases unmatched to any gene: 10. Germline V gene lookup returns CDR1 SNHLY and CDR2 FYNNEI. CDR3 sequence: CASQRGLGGGELFF. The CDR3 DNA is TGTGCCAGTCAAAGGGGACTAGGAGGCGGGGAGCTGTTTTTT.

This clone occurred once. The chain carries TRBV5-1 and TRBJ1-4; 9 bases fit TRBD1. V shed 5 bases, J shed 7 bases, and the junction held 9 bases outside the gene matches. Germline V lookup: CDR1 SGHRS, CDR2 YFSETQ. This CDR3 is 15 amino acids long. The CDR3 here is CASRRLGTGTEKLFF. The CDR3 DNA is TGCGCCAGCAGGAGGTTGGGGACAGGGACTGAAAAACTGTTTTTT.

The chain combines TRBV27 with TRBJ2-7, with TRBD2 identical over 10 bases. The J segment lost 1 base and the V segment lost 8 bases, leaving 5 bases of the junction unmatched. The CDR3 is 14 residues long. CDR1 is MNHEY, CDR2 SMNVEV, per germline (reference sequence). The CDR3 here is CASGSGGPSYEQYF. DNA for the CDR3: TGTGCCAGCGGTAGCGGGGGGCCTTCCTACGAGCAGTACTTC.

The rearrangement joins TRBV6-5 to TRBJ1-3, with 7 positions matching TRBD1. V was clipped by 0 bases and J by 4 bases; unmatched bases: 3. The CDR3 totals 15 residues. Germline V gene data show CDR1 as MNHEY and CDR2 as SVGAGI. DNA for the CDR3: TGTGCCAGCAGTTACTCGACAGGGCAAGGAAACACCATATATTTT. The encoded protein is CASSYSTGQGNTIYF.

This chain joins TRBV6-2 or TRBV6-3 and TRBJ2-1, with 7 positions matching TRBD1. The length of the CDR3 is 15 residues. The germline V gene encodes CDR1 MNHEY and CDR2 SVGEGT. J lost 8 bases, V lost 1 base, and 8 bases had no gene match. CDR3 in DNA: TGTGCCAGCAGTTACTTGAAGACAGGGAGTGATGAGCAGTTCTTC. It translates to CASSYLKTGSDEQFF.